This TCR beta chain comes out of a study of CXCR3-negative and CXCR3-positive naive CD8 T cells (dated by TCRdb to the late 2010s). With regard to the full study: Approximately 130 million TRB reads were obtained in total, roughly 1.5 +/- 0.3 million reads per library. Diversity and physicochemical repertoire analyses covered about a dozen donors pooled from two independent experiments. TRBV-TRBJ cluster analysis included naive subsets from roughly 5 donors and memory cells from 3 donors. What the authors observed across the whole study: Comparably high repertoire diversity was found in both naive subsets, whereas much lower repertoire diversity was found in memory CD8+ T cells. Surface CD5, linked to self-reactivity in mice, was comparable between naive subsets; TCR interaction strength was therefore also inferred from TRB CDR3 physicochemical properties. TRB CDR3s from CXCR3-positive naive cells showed higher hydrophobicity (lower Kidera factor 4), lower energy, and higher strength and volume indices than CXCR3-negative naive cells. Freshly isolated PBMCs were used for most assays because CXCR3 expression went down partially after cryopreservation. TRBV-TRBJ usage was similar between naive CXCR3-negative and CXCR3-positive cells from the same donor, while memory cells showed distinct patterns.

For every CD8+ T cell subset, around 300,000 cells were flow-sorted straight into RLT lysis buffer, and each subset was sorted in triplicate. To keep memory contaminants out, a stringent definition of naive CD8+ T cells was applied: CD45RO-CCR7+CD27+CD95-. Standard density gradient centrifugation was used to isolate peripheral blood mononuclear cells from buffy coats. A FACSAria III was used to flow-sort naive CXCR3-negative and CXCR3-positive CD8+ T cells. Total RNA was extracted from sorted cells with an RNeasy Mini Kit. TCRdb names NextSeq 550 as the instrument used. The Human TCR Profiling Kit (MiLaboratory) was used to prepare UMI-labeled 5' RACE TRB cDNA libraries. The full amount of extracted RNA was used for cDNA synthesis, and the full amount of resulting cDNA was used for PCR amplification. Libraries were prepared in parallel using an identical number of PCR cycles. Regarding the original processing steps: With a minimum of two reads required per UMI, MIGEC and MiXCR pulled out about 54,000 +/- 9,700 unique UMI-labeled TRB cDNA molecules from each library. On average, 40,000 +/- 10,000 functional in-frame TRB CDR3 nucleotide clonotypes lacking stop codons were found per library. After downsampling to 5000 UMI-labeled TRB molecules per sample, diversity metrics, including normalized Shannon-Wiener and Chao1, were computed in VDJtools. Clonotype-size-weighted physicochemical properties of the central five CDR3 residues (interaction energy, strength, volume and Kidera factor 4) were computed in VDJtools. TCRdb reprocessed the reads and provides one entry for every CDR3 protein sequence; no DNA is given. The authors' filters were not applied to this entry. This sample's listing comprises about 89,000 distinct CDR3 sequences. Roughly 1.1% of the sample comes from the top ten.

Turning to this clonotype: This receptor's antigen is unknown.

CDR1 and CDR2 (MGHRA, YSYEKL) derive from the germline V gene. The CDR3 numbers 17 residues from cysteine through phenylalanine. No DNA sequence is on record. This chain is built from TRBV4-1 and TRBJ2-3; the TRBD2 assignment by TCRdb is unverifiable without DNA. The sequenced sample consisted of naive CXCR3+ CD8+ T cells from blood. This specimen's cell subset or site label, interpreted: CD45RO-CCR7+CD27+CD95- naive CD8+ T cells expressing CXCR3 (TNR3+). This sequence was found in a human donor in good health. Some clones in this sample may be carry-over from other donors' samples. CDR3 loop: CASSQGTSGGSWDTQYF.